The 30 T cell receptor beta chains listed next were all sequenced from one sample in a study of shared clonotypes between healthy human individuals. The method was immunoSEQ multiplex PCR; TCRdb's version includes in-frame clones alone and lacks a portion of them. Altogether a few million clones are present, 85% to 95% being singletons, with the ten largest covering about 1.7%. Terminally differentiated effector memory CD45RA+ cells were excluded from the naive CD8 cells, which were CD45RO-negative and positively selected for CCR7. The sequenced sample was naive CD8+ T cells from PBMCs. The source of these receptors is a young man in good health. Some clones in this sample may be carry-over from other donors' samples.

CDR3 DNA sequence: TGTGCCAGCAGTTACGACCCAGGGTCCTCCTCCACCTACGAGCAGTACTTC. It encodes CASSYDPGSSSTYEQYF. The chain has TRBV27 and TRBJ2-7; maybe TRBD1 (5 bases). Germline assignment: CDR1 MNHEY and CDR2 SMNVEV (reference sequence). Trimming cost V 4 bases and J 2 bases, with 21 bases left between them. This CDR3 is built from 17 residues.

The V call is TRBV27, the J call TRBJ2-7; D uncertain. The CDR3 loop spans 13 amino acids. Per the germline V gene, CDR1 is MNHEY and CDR2 is SMNVEV (reference sequence). Between the trimmed V and J ends, which lost 2 bases and 6 bases, there was a span of 11 bases. The DNA of the CDR3 is TGTGCCAGCAGTTTACTGGGGTTCCCCGAGCAGTACTTC. This sequence encodes CASSLLGFPEQYF.

This CDR3 is CATSRGRSGLLEQYF. As DNA, the CDR3 is TGTGCCACCAGCAGGGGAAGGTCAGGACTACTCGAGCAGTACTTC. This chain joins TRBV15 and TRBJ2-7; maybe TRBD2 (6 bases). This CDR3 contains 15 residues. V was trimmed by 3 bases and J by 6 bases, leaving 18 bases between them. CDR1 LNHNV and CDR2 YYDKDF come from the germline V gene (reference sequence).

This chain uses TRBV2 with TRBJ2-5; the match to TRBD2 covers 13 bases. The germline gives CDR1 SNHLY, CDR2 FYNNEI. With V trimmed by 3 bases and J by 4 bases, 8 bases remained unmatched. CDR3 length: 17 residues. This CDR3 reads CASSDRTSGRVGETQYF. CDR3 nucleotides: TGTGCCAGCAGTGACAGGACTAGCGGGAGAGTTGGAGAGACCCAGTACTTC.

Comments on this clone: Other DNA sequences in the sample encode the same CDR3. The genes are TRBV27 and TRBJ2-7; 10 nucleotides match TRBD1. CDR1 MNHEY and CDR2 SMNVEV come from the germline V gene (reference sequence). CDR3 length: 15 residues. The V segment lost 5 bases and the J segment 3 bases; nucleotides outside the gene matches: 7. In DNA form, the CDR3 reads TGTGCCAGCAGTCCTCTGGGGACAGGGGTCTACGAGCAGTACTTC. This gives the protein CASSPLGTGVYEQYF.

The chain has TRBV5-1 and TRBJ2-1, with D possibly TRBD1 on 5 matching bases. This CDR3 is 15 amino acids long. The germline V gene encodes CDR1 SGHRS and CDR2 YFSETQ. V was cut by 0 bases and J by 2 bases, with 9 bases left in between. The CDR3 sequence is CASSLAGHTYNEQFF. CDR3 nucleotide sequence: TGCGCCAGCAGCTTGGCAGGACATACCTACAATGAGCAGTTCTTC.

This clone was seen only once. The chain joins TRBV5-1 to TRBJ1-2, with 9 bases fitting TRBD1. CDR3 length equals 14 residues. The trim removed 3 bases at V and 6 bases at J, leaving 6 bases unmatched. CDR1 and CDR2 (germline): SGHRS, YFSETQ. The chain's CDR3 is CASSSMGQGDGYTF. DNA of the CDR3: TGCGCCAGCAGCTCAATGGGACAGGGCGATGGCTACACCTTC.

In its sample, this clone was seen once. The chain combines TRBV6-1 with TRBJ2-3; no clear D. Germline lookup yields CDR1 MNHNS and CDR2 SASEGT. Trimming removed 2 bases from V and 6 bases from J, with 15 bases in between. CDR3 length equals 15 residues. Here the CDR3 DNA reads TGTGCCAGCAGTGAATGGTCAGGAATCGAGGATACGCAGTATTTT. Translating it yields CASSEWSGIEDTQYF.

This clone was counted a few times. The rearrangement uses TRBV27 and TRBJ2-7; 7 bases agree with TRBD2. The V segment lost 6 bases and the J segment 2 bases; nucleotides outside the gene matches: 10. This CDR3 has 15 residues. Germline loops: CDR1 MNHEY, CDR2 SMNVEV (reference sequence). CDR3 protein: CASSLSGPAPYEQYF. DNA of the CDR3: TGTGCCAGCAGCCTTAGCGGGCCGGCTCCCTACGAGCAGTACTTC.

CDR3 nucleotide sequence: TGTGCCAGCAGCTCAGGACGGTTGCTAGAGACCCAGTACTTC. Translated, it gives CASSSGRLLETQYF. V gene TRBV5-8 combines with J gene TRBJ2-5; D unresolved. This CDR3 has 14 residues. Germline-derived CDR1 and CDR2 are SGHTS and YDEGEE. V was shortened by 3 bases and J by 4 bases, with 13 bases between the two germline ends. Full variable domain (missing parts from reference TRBV5-8 and TRBJ2-5): EAGVTQSPTHLIKTRGQQATLRCSPISGHTSVYWYQQALGLGLQFLLWYDEGEERNRGNFPPRFSGRQFPNYSSELNVNALELEDSALYLCASSSGRLLETQYFGPGTRLLVL.

The rearrangement links TRBV7-9 to TRBJ2-7; TRBD1 is a possible D gene (6 bases). Per germline, CDR1 SEHNR and CDR2 FQNEAQ (reference sequence). The V end lost 2 bases, the J end lost 2 bases, and 16 bases lay between the germline ends. The CDR3 extends over 16 amino acids. CDR3 sequence: CASSLPGQFTPYEQYF. CDR3 DNA: TGTGCCAGCAGCTTACCTGGACAGTTCACTCCCTACGAGCAGTACTTC.

The rearrangement uses TRBV5-1 and TRBJ2-7; maybe TRBD2 (6 bases). This CDR3 region has 13 residues. Germline CDR1 SGHRS, CDR2 YFSETQ. The V and J ends lost 7 bases and 3 bases respectively, with 14 bases between them. The CDR3 DNA reads as TGCGCCAGCCGGGACTCGTCGATCTACGAGCAGTACTTC. It specifies CASRDSSIYEQYF. Together with reference TRBV5-1 and TRBJ2-7, the CDR3 gives the full variable domain: KAGVTQTPRYLIKTRGQQVTLSCSPISGHRSVSWYQQTPGQGLQFLFEYFSETQRNKGNFPGRFSGRQFSNSRSEMNVSTLELGDSALYLCASRDSSIYEQYFGPGTRLTVT.

Comments on this clone: Other DNA sequences from this sample encode an identical CDR3 as well. This sequence joins TRBV14 and TRBJ1-1; perhaps TRBD1 as D (5 bases). V was pared by 3 bases and J by 5 bases, with 10 bases between. Per germline, CDR1 SGHDN and CDR2 FVKESK. This CDR3 is built from 13 residues. CDR3 DNA sequence: TGTGCCAGCAGCCAGGGGAGGGGAACTGAAGCTTTCTTT. The encoded protein is CASSQGRGTEAFF.

About this clone: Other DNA variants within this sample encode the same CDR3. DNA of the CDR3: TGTGCCATCAGTGACCCCGACAGGCCTCTGGGGACTGAAGCTTTCTTT. As protein: CAISDPDRPLGTEAFF. This sequence joins TRBV10-3 and TRBJ1-1, with a weak D call TRBD1 (6 bases). CDR3 length equals 16 residues. Trimming stripped 3 bases from V and 5 bases from J, with 19 bases between. Germline V gene sequence: CDR1 ENHRY, CDR2 SYGVKD.

The J gene is TRBJ1-5, the V gene TRBV4-2; D not certain. The V end was cut by 4 bases, the J end by 3 bases, with 7 bases between. CDR1 and CDR2 from the germline V gene are LGHNA and YNFKEQ. The CDR3 is 13 amino acids. The CDR3 DNA reads TGTGCCAGCAGCCCCCACCTCAATCAGCCCCAGCATTTT. It codes for CASSPHLNQPQHF.

This clone was detected a few times. The J gene is TRBJ1-5, the V gene TRBV4-1; D unresolved. V was clipped by 0 bases and J by 5 bases, with 11 bases between them. Germline assignment: CDR1 MGHRA and CDR2 YSYEKL. The CDR3 spans 15 residues. The CDR3 bases are TGCGCCAGCAGCCAAGAAACTCTACCCGATCAGCCCCAGCATTTT. This encodes CASSQETLPDQPQHF.

V gene TRBV5-6 combines with J gene TRBJ2-1; D could derive from TRBD1 or TRBD2 (5 bases each). The germline V and J ends were trimmed by 1 base and 7 bases, with 18 bases remaining between them. Germline CDR1 reads SGHDT; CDR2 reads YYEEEE. CDR3 size: 16 residues. DNA of the CDR3: TGTGCCAGCAGCTTGCAAGGGACCCGGGTGATGAATGAGCAGTTCTTC. It yields the protein CASSLQGTRVMNEQFF.

The chain joins TRBV5-8 to TRBJ2-1; D unclear. This CDR3 comprises 15 residues. V shed 0 bases and J shed 3 bases, with 10 bases lying between them. Looked up from germline, CDR1 is SGHTS and CDR2 is YDEGEE. The DNA for the CDR3 is TGTGCCAGCAGCTTGGGAGGACCGTTCTACAATGAGCAGTTCTTC. Translation: CASSLGGPFYNEQFF.

This chain links TRBV6-5 with TRBJ1-4; no reliable D call. Per germline, CDR1 MNHEY and CDR2 SVGAGI. The CDR3 has 14 residues. Between the trimmed V and J ends, which lost 6 bases and 0 bases, there was a span of 8 bases. The CDR3 region is CASSSDTTNEKLFF. CDR3 nucleotides: TGTGCCAGCAGCTCCGACACAACTAATGAAAAACTGTTTTTT.

V is TRBV19 and J is TRBJ1-1, with a possible D match to TRBD1 (6 bases). Per germline, CDR1 LNHDA and CDR2 SQIVND (reference sequence). Trimming pared 5 bases from V and 2 bases from J, leaving 15 bases between. The length of the CDR3 is 15 residues. The CDR3 DNA reads TGTGCCAGTAGTCACAGGGTTGCGGGAAACACTGAAGCTTTCTTT. Protein sequence: CASSHRVAGNTEAFF.

This rearrangement joins TRBV28 to TRBJ1-5; D remains unclear. Trimming removed 5 bases from V and 9 bases from J, with 11 bases in between. Germline V gene sequence: CDR1 MDHEN, CDR2 SYDVKM. The CDR3 runs to 12 residues. This CDR3 reads CASSPNERPQHF. DNA of the CDR3: TGTGCCAGCAGTCCCAACGAAAGGCCCCAGCATTTT.

The gene calls are TRBV13 and TRBJ1-2, with D maybe TRBD1 (5 bases). CDR1 is PRHDT and CDR2 is FYEKMQ in the germline V gene (reference sequence). The CDR3 loop spans 13 amino acids. The V and J ends lost 5 bases and 3 bases respectively, with 10 bases between them. This CDR3 reads CASSPGRDYGYTF. The CDR3 region has the DNA TGTGCCAGCAGCCCAGGGCGGGACTATGGCTACACCTTC.

The rearrangement links TRBV14 to TRBJ2-2; no definite D call. Trimming took 1 base from V and 5 from J, leaving 5 bases between them. CDR3 length: 13 residues. Germline V gene sequence: CDR1 SGHDN, CDR2 FVKESK. CDR3: CASSQVGTGELFF. The CDR3 DNA reads TGTGCCAGCAGCCAAGTCGGGACCGGGGAGCTGTTTTTT.

The V call is TRBV29-1, the J call TRBJ2-7; possibly TRBD1 for D (6 bases). Trimming pared 6 bases from V and 0 bases from J, leaving 12 bases between. CDR1 and CDR2 (germline): SQVTM, ANQGSEA. The CDR3 length is 13 residues. In DNA, the CDR3 is TGCAGCGTCACCGTGGACAGCTCCTACGAGCAGTACTTC. It specifies CSVTVDSSYEQYF.

The chain employs TRBV7-9 and TRBJ2-7; D is uncertain. V shed 4 bases and J shed 5 bases, with 9 bases lying between them. The CDR3 extends over 12 amino acids. Germline V gene sequence: CDR1 SEHNR, CDR2 FQNEAQ (reference sequence). The CDR3 region has the DNA TGTGCCAGCAGCTCCCAGAGAAACGAGCAGTACTTC. Amino acids: CASSSQRNEQYF.

This sequence joins TRBV6-5 and TRBJ2-7; D is undetermined. The CDR3 sequence is 14 residues long. CDR1 and CDR2 (germline): MNHEY, SVGAGI. The V and J ends lost 4 bases and 2 bases respectively, with 12 bases between them. The CDR3 DNA reads TGTGCCAGCAGTTTTTTAGACGTAGCCTACGAGCAGTACTTC. It encodes CASSFLDVAYEQYF.

The gene calls are TRBV27 and TRBJ2-1; D is possibly TRBD1 or TRBD2 (5 bases each). Germline V gene lookup returns CDR1 MNHEY and CDR2 SMNVEV (reference sequence). The CDR3 has 16 residues. V was clipped by 6 bases and J by 0 bases, with 15 bases between them. Written as DNA, the CDR3 is TGTGCCAGCAGCTCGTGGGACCGCAGCTCCTACAATGAGCAGTTCTTC. This encodes CASSSWDRSSYNEQFF.

V and J are TRBV6-4 and TRBJ2-2; no firm D call. The CDR3 loop spans 13 amino acids. Per germline, CDR1 MRHNA and CDR2 SNTAGT. V lost 6 bases to trimming and J lost 5 bases, with 10 bases between them. Here the CDR3 DNA reads TGTGCCAGCAGCCCACGGATAACCGGGGAGCTGTTTTTT. This gives the protein CASSPRITGELFF.

The chain combines TRBV6-6 with TRBJ2-2; D tentatively fits TRBD1 or TRBD2 (5 bases each). V was shortened by 8 bases and J by 3 bases, with 19 bases between the two germline ends. Germline V gene data show CDR1 as MNHNY and CDR2 as SVGAGI (reference sequence). CDR3 length equals 16 residues. CDR3 amino acids: CASREGTAFDTGELFF. Written as DNA, the CDR3 is TGTGCCAGCCGCGAAGGGACCGCCTTCGACACCGGGGAGCTGTTTTTT.

The V and J genes are TRBV19 and TRBJ1-5; D uncertain. V was clipped by 4 bases and J by 10 bases, with 11 bases between them. The germline V gene encodes CDR1 LNHDA and CDR2 SQIVND (reference sequence). The CDR3 has 12 residues. CDR3 in amino acids: CASSNPENPQHF. In DNA, the CDR3 is TGTGCCAGTAGTAACCCGGAGAATCCCCAGCATTTT.